These T cell receptor beta chains were read from a single sample in a study of Ad26.COV2.S vaccination and SARS-CoV-2 variants. The assay was immunoSEQ multiplex PCR, and TCRdb's table has in-frame clones only and misses some. The profile shows around 170,000 clones, around nine tenths of them singletons. Sequencing used peripheral blood, obtained after recovery from COVID-19. These receptors came from a human donor who had recovered from COVID-19. Both conserved end residues are part of each CDR3. The D gene is left open where the match is weak. Part of the rows lack a size; the others show once, few, many or a class for expanded clones.

TRBV7-3	15	TRBJ2-7	NA	NA	CASSPHGGRLSEQYF	TGTGCCAGCAGCCCTCATGGGGGAAGGCTCAGCGAGCAGTACTTC
TRBV25-1	17	TRBJ2-2	TRBD2	NA	CASSPGLAGKNTGELFF	TGTGCCAGCAGTCCTGGACTAGCGGGGAAGAACACCGGGGAGCTGTTTTTT
TRBV19	21	TRBJ1-6	NA	NA	CASSIFPTGIDGWQWDSPLHF	TGTGCCAGTAGTATCTTCCCCACAGGGATTGACGGATGGCAGTGGGATTCACCCCTCCACTTT
TRBV19	12	TRBJ2-7	NA	NA	CASSIDSYEQYF	TGTGCCAGTAGTATTGACAGTTACGAGCAGTACTTC
TRBV28	15	TRBJ1-2	NA	once	CASPPGRATRGGYTF	TGTGCCAGCCCTCCGGGAAGGGCAACCAGGGGTGGCTACACCTTC
TRBV18	13	TRBJ1-4	NA	NA	CASSAATVEKLFF	TGTGCCAGCTCAGCGGCTACGGTCGAAAAACTGTTTTTT
TRBV7-3	22	TRBJ2-1	TRBD2	NA	CASSYTHGTSGHVLSSYNEQFF	TGTGCCAGCAGCTATACGCACGGGACTAGCGGCCATGTTTTGAGCTCCTACAATGAGCAGTTCTTC
TRBV2	12	TRBJ1-1	TRBD1	NA	CASRGTGIEAFF	TGTGCCAGCCGGGGGACAGGGATTGAAGCTTTCTTT
TRBV6-5	12	TRBJ1-2	NA	NA	CASSTGPYGYTF	TGTGCCAGCAGTACAGGGCCCTATGGCTACACCTTC
TRBV4-1	15	TRBJ2-2	NA	NA	CASSPLTGRAGELFF	TGCGCCAGCAGCCCATTAACAGGGAGGGCCGGGGAGCTGTTTTTT
TRBV19	16	TRBJ2-2	TRBD1	NA	CASSMRGTVNTGELFF	TGTGCCAGTAGTATGAGAGGGACAGTGAACACCGGGGAGCTGTTTTTT
TRBV30	13	TRBJ2-7	TRBD1	NA	CAQGTGFSYEQYF	TGTGCTCAAGGGACAGGCTTTTCCTACGAGCAGTACTTC
TRBV30	14	TRBJ1-1	TRBD1	NA	CAWERDRGRTEAFF	TGTGCCTGGGAAAGGGACAGGGGGCGGACTGAAGCTTTCTTT
TRBV7-2	13	TRBJ1-6	NA	NA	CASSPGVLAPLHF	TGTGCCAGCAGCCCGGGGGTATTAGCACCCCTCCACTTT
TRBV9	17	TRBJ2-6	NA	NA	CASSVVIGVTGANVLTF	TGTGCCAGCAGCGTAGTGATAGGGGTTACCGGGGCCAACGTCCTGACTTTC
TRBV9	15	TRBJ1-2	NA	NA	CASSVDLGSFYGYTF	TGTGCCAGCAGCGTAGACCTGGGGTCCTTCTATGGCTACACCTTC
TRBV3-1/TRBV3-2	14	TRBJ2-7	TRBD1	NA	CASSIRTGPYEQYF	TGTGCCAGCAGCATCCGGACAGGTCCCTACGAGCAGTACTTC
TRBV29-1	13	TRBJ1-1	NA	NA	CSVAVGPNTEAFF	TGCAGCGTTGCAGTGGGACCGAACACTGAAGCTTTCTTT
TRBV28	15	TRBJ1-5	NA	many	CASSFERRVNQPQHF	TGTGCCAGCAGTTTTGAGCGCAGGGTCAATCAGCCCCAGCATTTT